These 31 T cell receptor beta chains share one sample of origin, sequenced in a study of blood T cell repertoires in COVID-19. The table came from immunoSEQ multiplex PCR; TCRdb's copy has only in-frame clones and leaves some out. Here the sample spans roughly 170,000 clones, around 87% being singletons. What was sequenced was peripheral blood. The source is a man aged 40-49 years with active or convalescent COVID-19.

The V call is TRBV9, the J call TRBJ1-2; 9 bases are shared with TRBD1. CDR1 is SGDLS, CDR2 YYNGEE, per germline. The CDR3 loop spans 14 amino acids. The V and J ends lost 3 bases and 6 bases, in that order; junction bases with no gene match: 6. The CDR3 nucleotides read TGTGCCAGCAGCGCGGGACAGGGTGAAAATGGCTACACCTTC. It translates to CASSAGQGENGYTF.

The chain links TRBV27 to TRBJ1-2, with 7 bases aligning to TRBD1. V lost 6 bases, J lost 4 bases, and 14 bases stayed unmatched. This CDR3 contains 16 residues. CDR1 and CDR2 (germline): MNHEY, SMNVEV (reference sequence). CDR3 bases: TGTGCCAGCAGCCGCTCAGACAGGGCTGCTTCCTATGGCTACACCTTC. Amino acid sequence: CASSRSDRAASYGYTF.

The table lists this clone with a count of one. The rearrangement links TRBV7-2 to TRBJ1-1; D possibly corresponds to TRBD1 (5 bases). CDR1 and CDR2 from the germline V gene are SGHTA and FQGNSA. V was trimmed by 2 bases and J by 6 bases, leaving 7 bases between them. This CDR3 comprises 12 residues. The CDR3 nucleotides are TGTGCCAGCAGCTTACTGGGGCCTGAAGCTTTCTTT. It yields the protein CASSLLGPEAFF.

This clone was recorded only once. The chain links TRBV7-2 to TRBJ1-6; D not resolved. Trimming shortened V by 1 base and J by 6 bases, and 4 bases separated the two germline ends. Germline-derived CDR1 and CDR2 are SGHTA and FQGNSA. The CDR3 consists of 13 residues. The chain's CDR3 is CASSLDGNSPLHF. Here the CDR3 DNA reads TGTGCCAGCAGCTTAGACGGTAATTCACCCCTCCACTTT.

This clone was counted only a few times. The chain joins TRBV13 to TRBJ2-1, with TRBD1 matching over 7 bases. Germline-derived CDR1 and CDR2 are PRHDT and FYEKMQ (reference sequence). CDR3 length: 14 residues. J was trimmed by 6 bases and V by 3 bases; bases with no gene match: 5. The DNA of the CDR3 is TGTGCCAGCAGCTTCCGGGACAGTCCCAATGAGCAGTTCTTC. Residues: CASSFRDSPNEQFF.

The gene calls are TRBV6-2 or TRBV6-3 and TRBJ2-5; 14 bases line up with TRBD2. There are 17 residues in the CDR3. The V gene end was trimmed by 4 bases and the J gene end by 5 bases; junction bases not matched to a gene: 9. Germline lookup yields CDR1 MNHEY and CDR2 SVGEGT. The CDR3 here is CASSSPGLAGAGETQYF. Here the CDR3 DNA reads TGTGCCAGCAGTTCCCCGGGACTAGCGGGGGCGGGGGAGACCCAGTACTTC.

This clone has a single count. The CDR3 loop reads CASSLGQGVWEKLFF. In nucleotides, the CDR3 is TGTGCCAGCAGCTTAGGACAGGGGGTTTGGGAAAAACTGTTTTTT. This chain connects TRBV7-8 to TRBJ1-4; 9 positions match TRBD1. V lost 1 base to trimming and J lost 8 bases; unmatched junction nucleotides: 5. Germline CDR1 SGHVS, CDR2 FQNEAQ. CDR3 size: 15 residues.

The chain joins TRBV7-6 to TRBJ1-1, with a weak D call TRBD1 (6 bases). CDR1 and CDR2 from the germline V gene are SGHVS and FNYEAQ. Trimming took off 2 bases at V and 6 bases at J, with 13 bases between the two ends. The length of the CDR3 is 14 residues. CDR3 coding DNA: TGTGCCAGCAGCTTAAGCTCAGGGGCCGCTGAAGCTTTCTTT. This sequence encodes CASSLSSGAAEAFF.

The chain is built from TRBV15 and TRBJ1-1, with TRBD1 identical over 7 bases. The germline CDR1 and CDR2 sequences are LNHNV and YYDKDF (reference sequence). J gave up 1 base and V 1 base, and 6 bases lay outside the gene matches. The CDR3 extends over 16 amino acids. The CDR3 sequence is CATSRGAGGTNTEAFF. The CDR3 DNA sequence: TGTGCCACCAGCAGAGGCGCAGGGGGGACGAACACTGAAGCTTTCTTT. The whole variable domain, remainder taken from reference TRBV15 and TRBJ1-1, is DAMVIQNPRYQVTQFGKPVTLSCSQTLNHNVMYWYQQKSSQAPKLLFHYYDKDFNNEADTPDNFQSRRPNTSFCFLDIRSPGLGDTAMYLCATSRGAGGTNTEAFFGQGTRLTVV.

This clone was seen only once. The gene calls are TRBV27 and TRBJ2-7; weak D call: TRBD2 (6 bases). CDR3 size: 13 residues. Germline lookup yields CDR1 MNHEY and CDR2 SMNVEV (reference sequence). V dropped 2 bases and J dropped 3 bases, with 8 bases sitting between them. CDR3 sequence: CASSLRAGYEQYF. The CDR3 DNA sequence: TGTGCCAGCAGTTTACGAGCGGGCTACGAGCAGTACTTC.

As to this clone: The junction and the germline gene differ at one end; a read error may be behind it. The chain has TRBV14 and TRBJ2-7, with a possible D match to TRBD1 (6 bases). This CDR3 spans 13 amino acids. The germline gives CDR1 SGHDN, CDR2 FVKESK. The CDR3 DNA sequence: TGTGCCAGCAGCCAAGCGGGTCAGGGGTGGGTGCACTTC. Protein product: CASSQAGQGWVHF. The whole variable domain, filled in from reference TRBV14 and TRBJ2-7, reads EAGVTQFPSHSVIEKGQTVTLRCDPISGHDNLYWYRRVMGKEIKFLLHFVKESKQDESGMPNNRFLAERTGGTYSTLKVQPAELEDSGVYFCASSQAGQGWVHFGPGTRLTVT.

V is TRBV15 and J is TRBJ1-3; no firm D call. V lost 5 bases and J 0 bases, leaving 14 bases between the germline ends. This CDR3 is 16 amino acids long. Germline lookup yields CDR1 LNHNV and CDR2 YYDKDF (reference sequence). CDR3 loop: CATSGSFGVSGNTIYF. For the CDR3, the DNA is TGTGCCACCAGCGGATCCTTCGGGGTCTCTGGAAACACCATATATTTT.

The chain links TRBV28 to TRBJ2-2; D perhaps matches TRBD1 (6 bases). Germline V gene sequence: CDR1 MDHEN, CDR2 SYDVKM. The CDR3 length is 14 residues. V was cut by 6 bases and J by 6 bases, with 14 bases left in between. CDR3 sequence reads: CASSPSGHPGELFF. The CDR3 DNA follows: TGTGCCAGCAGCCCGTCGGGACACCCCGGGGAGCTGTTTTTT.

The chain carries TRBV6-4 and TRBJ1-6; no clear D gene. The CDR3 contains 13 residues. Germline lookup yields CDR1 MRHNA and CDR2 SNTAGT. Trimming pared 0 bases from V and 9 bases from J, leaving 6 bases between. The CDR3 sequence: CASSDSRSSPLHF. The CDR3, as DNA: TGTGCCAGCAGTGACTCGCGGAGTTCACCCCTCCACTTT.

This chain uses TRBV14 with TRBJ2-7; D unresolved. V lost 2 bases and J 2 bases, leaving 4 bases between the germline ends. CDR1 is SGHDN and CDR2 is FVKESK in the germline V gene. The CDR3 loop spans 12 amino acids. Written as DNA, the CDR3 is TGTGCCAGCAGCCAAAGCACCTACGAGCAGTACTTC. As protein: CASSQSTYEQYF.

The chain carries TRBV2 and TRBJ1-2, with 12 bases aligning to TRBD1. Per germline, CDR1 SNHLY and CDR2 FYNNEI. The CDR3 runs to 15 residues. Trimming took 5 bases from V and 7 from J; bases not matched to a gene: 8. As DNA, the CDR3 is TGTGCCAGCAGTCAGCCGGGACAGGGGGCGGTTGGCTACACCTTC. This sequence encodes CASSQPGQGAVGYTF.

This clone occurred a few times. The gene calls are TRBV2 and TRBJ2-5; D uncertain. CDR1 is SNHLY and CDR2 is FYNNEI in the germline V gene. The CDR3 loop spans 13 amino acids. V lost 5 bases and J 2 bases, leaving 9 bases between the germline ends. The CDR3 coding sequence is TGTGCCAGCAGTTTAATCCTGCAAGAGACCCAGTACTTC. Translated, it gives CASSLILQETQYF.

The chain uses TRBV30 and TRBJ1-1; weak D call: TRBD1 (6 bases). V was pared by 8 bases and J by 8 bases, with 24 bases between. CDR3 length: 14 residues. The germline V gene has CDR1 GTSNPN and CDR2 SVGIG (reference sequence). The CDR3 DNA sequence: TGTGCCGGTCAACAGGGCCCAAGTCAAGTAGAAGCTTTCTTT. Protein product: CAGQQGPSQVEAFF.

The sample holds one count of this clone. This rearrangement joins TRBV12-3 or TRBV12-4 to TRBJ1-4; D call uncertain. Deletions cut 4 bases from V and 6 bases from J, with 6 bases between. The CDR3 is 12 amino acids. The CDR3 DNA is TGTGCCAGCAGTTCCCGTGATGAAAAACTGTTTTTT. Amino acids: CASSSRDEKLFF.

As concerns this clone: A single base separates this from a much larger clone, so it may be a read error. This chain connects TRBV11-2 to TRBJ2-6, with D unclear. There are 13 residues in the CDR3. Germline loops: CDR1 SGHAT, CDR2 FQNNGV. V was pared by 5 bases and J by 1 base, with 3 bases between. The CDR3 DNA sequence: TGTGCCAGCAGCGCGTCTGGGGCCAACGTCCTGACTTTC. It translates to CASSASGANVLTF.

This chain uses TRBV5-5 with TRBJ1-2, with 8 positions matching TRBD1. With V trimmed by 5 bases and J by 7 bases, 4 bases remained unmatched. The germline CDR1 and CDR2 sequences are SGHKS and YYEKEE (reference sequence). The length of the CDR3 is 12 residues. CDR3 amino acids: CASSRGQGGYTF. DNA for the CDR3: TGTGCCAGCAGTCGCGGACAGGGTGGCTACACCTTC.

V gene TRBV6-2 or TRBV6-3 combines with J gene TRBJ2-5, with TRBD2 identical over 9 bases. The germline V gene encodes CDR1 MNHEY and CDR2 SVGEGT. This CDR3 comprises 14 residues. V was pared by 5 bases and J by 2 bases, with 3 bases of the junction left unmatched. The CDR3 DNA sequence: TGTGCCAGCAGTGTAGCGGGGGTGCAAGAGACCCAGTACTTC. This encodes CASSVAGVQETQYF.

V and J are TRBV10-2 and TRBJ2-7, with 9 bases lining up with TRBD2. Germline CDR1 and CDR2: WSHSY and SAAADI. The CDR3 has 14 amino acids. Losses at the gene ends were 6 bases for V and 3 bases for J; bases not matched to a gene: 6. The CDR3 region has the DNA TGCGCCAGCAGCCAAAGCGGGGGGCTCTACGAGCAGTACTTC. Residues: CASSQSGGLYEQYF.

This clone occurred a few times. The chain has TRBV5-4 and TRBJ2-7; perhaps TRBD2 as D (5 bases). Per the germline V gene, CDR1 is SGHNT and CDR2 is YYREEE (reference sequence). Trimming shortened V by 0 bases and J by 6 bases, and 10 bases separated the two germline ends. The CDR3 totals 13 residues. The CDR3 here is CASSLVSGVEQYF. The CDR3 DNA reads TGTGCCAGCAGCTTGGTATCCGGGGTCGAGCAGTACTTC.

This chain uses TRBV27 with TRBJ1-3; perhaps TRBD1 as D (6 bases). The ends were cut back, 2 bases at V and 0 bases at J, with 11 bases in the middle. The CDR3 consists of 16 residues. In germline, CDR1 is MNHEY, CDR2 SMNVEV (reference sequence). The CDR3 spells CASSLSGGISGNTIYF. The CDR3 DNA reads TGTGCCAGCAGTTTAAGCGGGGGCATCTCTGGAAACACCATATATTTT.

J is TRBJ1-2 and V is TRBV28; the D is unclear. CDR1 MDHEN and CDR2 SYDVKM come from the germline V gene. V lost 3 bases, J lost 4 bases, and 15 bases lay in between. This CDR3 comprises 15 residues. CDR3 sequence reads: CASSFEAATSYGYTF. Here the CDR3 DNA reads TGTGCCAGCAGTTTCGAAGCGGCGACCTCCTATGGCTACACCTTC.

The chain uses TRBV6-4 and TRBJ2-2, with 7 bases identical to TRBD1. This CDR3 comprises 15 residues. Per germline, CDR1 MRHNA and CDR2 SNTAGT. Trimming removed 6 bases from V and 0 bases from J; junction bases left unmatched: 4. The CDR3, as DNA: TGTGCCAGCAGACGGGACAGTTCGAACACCGGGGAGCTGTTTTTT. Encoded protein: CASRRDSSNTGELFF.

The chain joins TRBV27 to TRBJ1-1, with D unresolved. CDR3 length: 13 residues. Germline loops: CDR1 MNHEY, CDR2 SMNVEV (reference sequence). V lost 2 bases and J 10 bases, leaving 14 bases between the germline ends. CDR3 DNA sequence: TGTGCCAGCAGTTTACGGGGAAGGGCACGAGCTTTCTTT. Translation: CASSLRGRARAFF.

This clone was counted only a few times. Here the CDR3 DNA reads TGTGCCAGCAGCTTGGACAGACGATCACCCCTCCACTTT. Encoded protein: CASSLDRRSPLHF. The genes are TRBV7-2 and TRBJ1-6, with a weak D call TRBD1 (6 bases). Trimming cost V 3 bases and J 10 bases, with 10 bases left between them. CDR3 length equals 13 residues. Germline V lookup: CDR1 SGHTA, CDR2 FQGNSA.

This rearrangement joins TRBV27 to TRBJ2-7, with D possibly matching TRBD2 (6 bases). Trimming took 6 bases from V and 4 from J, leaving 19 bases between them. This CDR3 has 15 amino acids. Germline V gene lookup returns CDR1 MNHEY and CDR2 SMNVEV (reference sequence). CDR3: CASRPLASANYEQYF. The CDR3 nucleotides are TGTGCCAGCAGACCCCTCGCTAGCGCGAATTACGAGCAGTACTTC.

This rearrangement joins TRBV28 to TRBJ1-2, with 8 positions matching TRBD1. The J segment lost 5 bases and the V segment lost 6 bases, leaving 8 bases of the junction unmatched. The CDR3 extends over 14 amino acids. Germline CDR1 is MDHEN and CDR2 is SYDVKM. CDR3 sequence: CASSLGTGLYGYTF. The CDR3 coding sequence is TGTGCCAGCAGCCTCGGGACAGGTTTATATGGCTACACCTTC.